This T cell receptor beta chain was profiled in a study of Ad26.COV2.S vaccination and SARS-CoV-2 variants. Whole-study results and caveats: Breadth, reportedly substantial, characterized the spike-specific CD8+ and CD4+ T cell responses after vaccination. Across vaccine and placebo recipients, the breadth of non-spike TCRs was similar. An underestimation of total T cell responses may have resulted from the TCR breadth and depth analyses. Recipients given vaccine exceeded placebo recipients in spike-specific TCR breadth.

TCRdb's table, derived via immunoSEQ multiplex PCR, lists solely in-frame clones and lacks some. The table includes some 350,000 clones, 92% detected once. Concerning this clone: Its cognate antigen is unknown.

The clonotype originates from a human donor who had recovered from COVID-19. Specimen: peripheral blood, collected after recovery from COVID-19.

CDR3 in amino acids: CASRKGTQQETQYF. The CDR3 DNA reads TGTGCCAGCAGGAAAGGGACCCAACAAGAGACCCAGTACTTC. The chain carries TRBV6-6 and TRBJ2-5; D is perhaps TRBD1 or TRBD2 (5 bases each). This CDR3 is built from 14 residues. CDR1 is MNHNY and CDR2 is SVGAGI in the germline V gene (reference sequence). V shed 6 bases and J shed 2 bases, with 13 bases lying between them.